This TCR beta chain came from a study of blood T cells in healthy people across ages (dated by TCRdb to 2013 to 2016). Broadly, across the study: Template switching captured roughly one uniquely barcoded TCR beta cDNA molecule per two T cells in model experiments. The study measured age-related changes in TCR beta repertoire diversity using deep sequencing normalized with unique cDNA molecular identifiers. The donors were split into four age groups: young (average about 16 years), middle-aged (39), aged (roughly 68) and long-lived (more than 80). To avoid experimental bias, donors of different ages were randomly spread across the sequencing lanes. For two donors (one aged 18 to 30 and one aged 80 or older), the study analyzed two additional independent replicas of 1 million unique cDNA reads from the same blood draw.

Taken from cysteine to phenylalanine, the CDR3 has 15 residues. The only DNA kept is the CDR3, 45 bases in frame from the first base. From V the trimming removes 3 bases and from J it removes 6 bases, while the gene matches leave 9 bases of the junction unaccounted for. CDR1 is given as LNHNV and CDR2 as YYDKDF, both from the germline V gene (reference sequence). Library creation used 5' RACE. The instrument was an Illumina HiSeq 2500. A second PCR of 7 to 11 cycles was performed with a sample-barcoded 5' primer and a J-beta primer mix. A unique molecular identifier was introduced onto each TCR beta cDNA molecule by a template-switch 5' adaptor carrying 12 random nucleotides. At least 2.5 million CDR3-containing paired-end reads were obtained from each sample. First-strand cDNA was synthesized from all RNA with the Mint cDNA synthesis kit, primed by a TRBC-specific oligonucleotide. After uracil-DNA glycosylase treatment, a first 18-cycle PCR used universal primers M1SS and BC2_uni_R on all cDNA. On the authors' methods: Each sample was normalized by randomly selecting 1 million high-quality reads, each carrying a distinct molecular identifier. Instead of being binned into consensus sequences, reads that shared molecular identifiers were thrown out. MiTCR, run with a Q25 quality threshold and the strictest error-elimination algorithm, handled CDR3 identification, clonotype clustering and error correction. A nonparametric unseen species model with Euler transformation was used to estimate a lower bound on total TCR beta diversity. Through fastp at Q25 and MiXCR, TCRdb rebuilt clones from the public reads, retaining in-frame beta chains. All rows with the same CDR3 protein become a single entry with the most common DNA and genes. The V and J calls here are based on TCRdb, not the publication. For this sample the table gives hundreds of thousands of distinct CDR3 sequences, of which around half were detected only once. The leading ten clones occupy just under 25% of the sample.

On the study overall, not on this receptor specifically: The percentage of naive T cells measured by flow cytometry correlated strongly with observed TCR beta diversity. Estimates of total diversity from one million sequenced T cells were regarded as lower bounds and underestimates. Because the CMV infection status of the donors was unknown, age-related changes in expanded clonotypes may potentially have been confounded. Because profiling used bulk unsorted PBMCs, naive and antigen-experienced compartments could not be compared conclusively. As age increased, observed TCR beta diversity per million T cells dropped in a roughly linear way, and a significant reduction was already evident by age 40. Compared with the aged group, the long-lived group had more naive CD4+ T cells, fewer expanded clones and increased TCR diversity, a pattern suggesting age selection.

Systemically healthy Caucasian individuals from Russia, over 30 in total and aged about 6 to 95 years, were included as donors. Each donor gave around 9.8 milliliters of peripheral blood, collected into EDTA-treated Vacutainer tubes. Ficoll-Paque density-gradient centrifugation was used to isolate PBMCs, with at least 6 million per sample. Total RNA was extracted from PBMCs with Trizol reagent, with at least 6 micrograms obtained per sample. For every donor, an aliquot of PBMCs went through flow cytometry to measure the percentages of naive CD45RAhigh/CD27high T cells. A word on this clonotype: No cognate antigen has been identified for it. Base quality data are lacking; no much larger clone is found one base away.

Source material: blood. The chain uses TRBV15 and TRBJ2-3, with 7 junctional bases fitting TRBD1. The sequence came from a man older than 75 in good health. The DNA reads TGTGCCACCAGCAGTCTCGACAGGGTAGGGGATACGCAGTATTTT. Translated, it gives CATSSLDRVGDTQYF.